This passage covers 20 T cell receptor beta chains from one sample sequenced in a study of Graves' ophthalmopathy and Graves' hyperthyroidism. RNA transcripts were the template, and TCR beta CDR3 regions were amplified from them. Investigators did first-round RT-PCR with HTBI primers, then second-round multiplex PCR. MiXCR was run by TCRdb on the multiplex PCR reads, yielding one entry per CDR3 protein. In the table there are 650,000 to 800,000 distinct CDR3 sequences, roughly 41% of which are singletons. Sequenced material: peripheral blood. Source of these receptors: an adult man with Graves' ophthalmopathy.

This clonotype came up many times. The chain carries TRBV29-1 and TRBJ1-2; D call uncertain. V lost 3 bases and J lost 1, with 9 bases in between. Germline lookup yields CDR1 SQVTM and CDR2 ANQGSEA. The CDR3 totals 13 residues. CDR3 loop: CSVDPADNYGYTF. In DNA, the CDR3 is TGCAGCGTTGATCCGGCAGATAACTATGGCTACACCTTC.

The chain combines TRBV20-1 with TRBJ2-7; 11 nucleotides line up with TRBD2. CDR1 is DFQATT, CDR2 SNEGSKA, per germline (reference sequence). This CDR3 is built from 13 residues. This chain's CDR3 is CGGSSGGPREQYF. As DNA, the CDR3 is TGCGGTGGGTCTAGCGGGGGGCCCAGGGAGCAGTACTTC.

The table lists this clonotype with a few counts. The junction differs from germline at one of its ends, possibly a read error. V and J are TRBV5-1 and TRBJ2-7; 8 bases fit TRBD1. The CDR3 length is 15 residues. Germline assignment: CDR1 SGHRS and CDR2 YFSETQ. CDR3: CASSLGQATAYEQYF. Here the CDR3 DNA reads TGTGCCAGCAGCTTGGGACAGGCCACAGCCTACGAGCAGTACTTC.

This sequence joins TRBV11-2 and TRBJ2-6; perhaps TRBD1 as D (5 bases). Per the germline V gene, CDR1 is SGHAT and CDR2 is FQNNGV. This CDR3 is 15 amino acids long. V lost 5 bases, J lost 7 bases, and 15 bases lay in between. CDR3 residues: CASSLSQGLANVLTF. The CDR3 DNA reads as TGTGCCAGCAGCCTATCTCAGGGTTTAGCCAACGTCCTGACTTTC.

The chain employs TRBV20-1 and TRBJ1-1; 10 bases fit TRBD1. The V gene's germline CDR1 is DFQATT and CDR2 SNEGSKA (reference sequence). V was clipped by 6 bases and J by 6 bases; unmatched bases: 7. This CDR3 region has 13 residues. CDR3 coding DNA: TGCAGTGCAGCTCCCGGGACAGGGGCTGAAGCTTTCTTT. This sequence encodes CSAAPGTGAEAFF.

Details on this clonotype: The junction departs from the called germline gene at one end, perhaps through a read error. The rearrangement uses TRBV7-8 and TRBJ2-6; TRBD1 matches 8 bases. The V gene's germline CDR1 is SGHVS and CDR2 FQNEAQ. The CDR3 totals 16 residues. CDR3 DNA sequence: TGTGCCAGCAGCTTAGCGGGACAGGTAGGGGCCTACGTCCTGACTTTC. Protein product: CASSLAGQVGAYVLTF.

This clonotype was seen more than once but under ten times. This rearrangement joins TRBV19 to TRBJ2-3; D unresolved. Trimming left V 6 bases short and J 0 bases short, with 10 bases between. This CDR3 has 14 amino acids. Per the germline V gene, CDR1 is LNHDA and CDR2 is SQIVND (reference sequence). The CDR3 loop reads CASRTQPSTDTQYF. The CDR3 DNA reads as TGTGCCAGTAGGACACAACCTAGCACAGATACGCAGTATTTT.

This clonotype was counted only a few times. At one of its ends the junction is not consistent with the germline gene, which may arise from a read error. The chain employs TRBV5-1 and TRBJ2-2; D is possibly TRBD1 (5 bases). The CDR3 runs to 16 residues. CDR1 is SGHRS and CDR2 is YFSETQ in the germline V gene. CDR3 sequence: CASSLATVELAGELFF. The CDR3 nucleotides are TGCGCCAGCAGCTTGGCGACAGTGGAGCTTGCCGGAGAGCTGTTTTTT.

This chain connects TRBV7-3 to TRBJ1-5; no firm D call. V was pared by 4 bases and J by 2 bases, with 12 bases between. Germline V lookup: CDR1 SGHTA, CDR2 FQGTGA. This CDR3 has 15 residues. The CDR3 sequence: CASSSQGQGNQPQHF. In DNA form, the CDR3 reads TGTGCCAGCAGCTCCCAAGGGCAGGGCAATCAGCCCCAGCATTTT. Together with reference TRBV7-3 and TRBJ1-5, the CDR3 gives the full variable domain: GAGVSQTPSNKVTEKGKYVELRCDPISGHTALYWYRQSLGQGPEFLIYFQGTGAADDSGLPNDRFFAVRPEGSVSTLKIQRTERGDSAVYLCASSSQGQGNQPQHFGDGTRLSIL.

V gene TRBV2 combines with J gene TRBJ2-7; D may match TRBD1 or TRBD2 (5 bases each). V was trimmed by 8 bases and J by 6 bases, leaving 26 bases between them. The CDR3 spans 16 residues. Germline V lookup: CDR1 SNHLY, CDR2 FYNNEI. CDR3 protein: CASFSGTGPGLGEQYF. For the CDR3, the DNA is TGTGCCAGCTTTTCCGGGACGGGACCCGGGCTCGGCGAGCAGTACTTC.

This clonotype showed up many times. The chain has TRBV10-3 and TRBJ2-2; no clear D gene. CDR1 and CDR2 from the germline V gene are ENHRY and SYGVKD. V lost 5 bases to trimming and J lost 0 bases, with 7 bases between them. The CDR3 consists of 14 residues. The CDR3 region has the DNA TGTGCCATCAGTCCAGCGACGAACACCGGGGAGCTGTTTTTT. It encodes CAISPATNTGELFF.

The chain has TRBV13 and TRBJ1-5, with 8 bases matching TRBD1. The J segment lost 9 bases and the V segment lost 1 base, leaving 5 bases of the junction unmatched. This CDR3 spans 14 amino acids. CDR1 and CDR2 (germline): PRHDT, FYEKMQ (reference sequence). The CDR3 sequence is CASSLVTGEGPQHF. The CDR3 DNA reads TGTGCCAGCAGCTTAGTGACAGGGGAAGGGCCCCAGCATTTT.

This chain links TRBV5-6 with TRBJ1-6; D gene uncertain. The CDR3 is 14 residues long. The germline gives CDR1 SGHDT, CDR2 YYEEEE. The germline V and J ends were trimmed by 1 base and 7 bases, with 9 bases remaining between them. CDR3 DNA sequence: TGTGCCAGCAGCTTGTGGGTTTGGAATTCACCCCTCCACTTT. It yields the protein CASSLWVWNSPLHF.

This chain joins TRBV10-3 and TRBJ1-2; possibly TRBD1 for D (6 bases). The CDR3 is 13 residues long. Germline CDR1 and CDR2: ENHRY and SYGVKD. Deletions cut 5 bases from V and 5 bases from J, with 12 bases between. CDR3 coding DNA: TGTGCCATCAGTCCAGGGGCGGCGTATGGCTACACCTTC. It is translated as CAISPGAAYGYTF.

The chain combines TRBV29-1 with TRBJ1-2; D remains unclear. This CDR3 is 15 amino acids long. The germline V gene encodes CDR1 SQVTM and CDR2 ANQGSEA. V lost 2 bases and J 8 bases, leaving 21 bases between the germline ends. The CDR3 DNA sequence: TGCAGCGTTGAACTCGGACTAGCGGGAGCTATGGGCTACACCTTC. Amino acids: CSVELGLAGAMGYTF.

This clonotype was found many times. The chain uses TRBV12-5 and TRBJ2-5; D perhaps matches TRBD2 (5 bases). This CDR3 is 13 amino acids long. CDR1 LGHNT and CDR2 FRNRAP come from the germline V gene. Trimming stripped 4 bases from V and 1 base from J, with 7 bases between. CDR3: CASGSDSQETQYF. CDR3 nucleotide sequence: TGTGCTAGTGGTTCGGACTCCCAAGAGACCCAGTACTTC.

The chain employs TRBV10-3 and TRBJ2-3; 9 nucleotides align to TRBD2. Losses at the gene ends were 4 bases for V and 6 bases for J; bases not matched to a gene: 8. The CDR3 loop spans 15 amino acids. Germline CDR1 is ENHRY and CDR2 is SYGVKD. CDR3 nucleotides: TGTGCCATCAGTGGTCTGGCTAGCGGGGAGGATACGCAGTATTTT. Its protein product is CAISGLASGEDTQYF.

Notes on this clonotype: This CDR3 fails to terminate in the conserved phenylalanine or tryptophan, so it likely reflects a read error. This chain links TRBV12-3 or TRBV12-4 with TRBJ2-6; possibly TRBD1 or TRBD2 for D (5 bases each). Between the trimmed V and J ends, which lost 9 bases and 7 bases, there was a span of 25 bases. This CDR3 has 17 amino acids. The CDR3 reads CASRRTLGRLGANVLTL. The CDR3 nucleotides are TGTGCCAGTAGGCGTACGCTGGGACGGCTCGGAGCCAACGTCCTGACTTTA.

The chain has TRBV7-2 and TRBJ2-7; TRBD1 matches at 9 bases. CDR1 SGHTA and CDR2 FQGNSA come from the germline V gene. The length of the CDR3 is 17 residues. V shed 5 bases and J 7 bases; nucleotides not matched to a gene: 18. CDR3 sequence: CASSGGQGGAGTGEQYF. In nucleotides, the CDR3 is TGTGCCAGCAGCGGGGGACAGGGCGGGGCTGGCACCGGGGAGCAGTACTTC.

In this sample, this clonotype turned up a few times. This chain joins TRBV12-5 and TRBJ2-5; 8 bases match TRBD2. Germline V gene lookup returns CDR1 LGHNT and CDR2 FRNRAP. The CDR3 covers 15 residues. CDR3 sequence: CASSPAGLGKETQYF. The CDR3 DNA reads TGTGCCAGCTCACCGGCGGGACTAGGTAAAGAGACCCAGTACTTC.